This TCR beta chain was recorded in a study of cytomegalovirus exposure and HLA in healthy donors. This CDR3 region has 13 residues. The J segment lost 8 bases and the V segment lost 5 bases, leaving 7 bases of the junction unmatched. CDR1 and CDR2 from the germline V gene are MNHNS and SASEGT. Study results and caveats: Immune exposure data for these donors was limited to CMV serostatus. Both high specificity and high sensitivity reportedly marked the classifier's diagnosis of cytomegalovirus status. 16,951 TCR beta sequences were associated with HLA alleles at 0.05 false discovery rate in a later analysis. Whilst most TCR sequences proved rare, a subset of public TCRs occurred across many donors.

The PCR ran on 60 Vbeta and 13 Jbeta primers. Measured with immunoSEQ multiplex PCR; TCRdb has only the in-frame clones, and not every one. The table lists approximately 120,000 clones, 70% to 85% of them singletons, with about 1.7% in the top ten. Of note for this clone: Its antigen is undetermined.

The receptor was derived from a man aged 18 to 29 in good health and CMV-seronegative. The specimen sequenced was PBMCs. The chain recombines TRBV6-1 with TRBJ1-2; TRBD1 agrees at 8 bases. The CDR3 is CASSPDRDRGYTF. The CDR3 nucleotides read TGTGCCAGCAGTCCGGACAGGGACAGAGGCTACACCTTC.